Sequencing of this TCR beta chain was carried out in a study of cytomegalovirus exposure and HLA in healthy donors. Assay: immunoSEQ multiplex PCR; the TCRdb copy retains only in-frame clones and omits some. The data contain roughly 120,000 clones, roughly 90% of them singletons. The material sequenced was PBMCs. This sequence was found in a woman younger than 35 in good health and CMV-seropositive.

CDR3: CASSRDRGYEQYF. The CDR3 DNA follows: TGTGCCAGCAGCAGGGACAGGGGGTACGAGCAGTACTTC. The chain has TRBV6-5 and TRBJ2-7; 11 bases map to TRBD1. The J segment lost 4 bases and the V segment lost 6 bases, leaving 2 bases of the junction unmatched. The CDR3 extends over 13 amino acids. Germline V lookup: CDR1 MNHEY, CDR2 SVGAGI.